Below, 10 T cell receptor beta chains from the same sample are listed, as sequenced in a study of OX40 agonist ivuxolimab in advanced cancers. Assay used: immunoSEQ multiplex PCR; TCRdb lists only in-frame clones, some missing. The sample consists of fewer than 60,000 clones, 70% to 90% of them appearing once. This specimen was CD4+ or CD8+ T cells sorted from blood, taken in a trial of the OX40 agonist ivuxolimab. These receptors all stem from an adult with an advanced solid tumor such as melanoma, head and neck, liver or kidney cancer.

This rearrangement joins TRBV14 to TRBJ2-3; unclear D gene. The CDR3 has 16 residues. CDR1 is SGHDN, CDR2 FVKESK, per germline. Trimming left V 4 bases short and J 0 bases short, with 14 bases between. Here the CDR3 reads CASSPWVRASTDTQYF. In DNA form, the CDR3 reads TGTGCCAGCAGCCCCTGGGTCAGAGCTAGCACAGATACGCAGTATTTT.

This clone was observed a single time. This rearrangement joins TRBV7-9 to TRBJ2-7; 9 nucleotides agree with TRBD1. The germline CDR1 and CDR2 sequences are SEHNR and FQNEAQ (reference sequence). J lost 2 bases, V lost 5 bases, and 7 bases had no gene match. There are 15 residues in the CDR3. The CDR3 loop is CASSPRDRETYEQYF. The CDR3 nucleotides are TGTGCCAGCAGCCCCCGGGACAGGGAGACCTACGAGCAGTACTTC.

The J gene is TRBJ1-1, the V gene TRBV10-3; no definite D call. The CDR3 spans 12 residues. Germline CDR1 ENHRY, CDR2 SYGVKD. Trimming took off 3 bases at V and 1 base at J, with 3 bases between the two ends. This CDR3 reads CAISDGNTEAFF. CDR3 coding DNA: TGTGCCATCAGTGATGGGAACACTGAAGCTTTCTTT.

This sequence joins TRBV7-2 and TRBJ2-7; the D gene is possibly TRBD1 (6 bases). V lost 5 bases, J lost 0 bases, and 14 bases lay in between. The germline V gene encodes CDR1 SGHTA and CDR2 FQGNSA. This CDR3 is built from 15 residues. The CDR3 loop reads CASSMDSASSYEQYF. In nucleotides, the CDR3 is TGTGCCAGCAGCATGGACAGCGCAAGCTCCTACGAGCAGTACTTC.

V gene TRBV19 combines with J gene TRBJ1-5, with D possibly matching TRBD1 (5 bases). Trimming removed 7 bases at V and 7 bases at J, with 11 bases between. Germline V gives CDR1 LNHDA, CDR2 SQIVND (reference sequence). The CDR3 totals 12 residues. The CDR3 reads CASMVGGQPQHF. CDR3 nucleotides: TGTGCCAGTATGGTCGGGGGGCAGCCCCAGCATTTT.

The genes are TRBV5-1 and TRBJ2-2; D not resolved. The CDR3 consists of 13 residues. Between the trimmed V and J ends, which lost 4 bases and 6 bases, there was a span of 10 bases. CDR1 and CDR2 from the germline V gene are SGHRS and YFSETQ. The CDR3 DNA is TGCGCCAGCAGCCGACCGGTCCCCGGGGAGCTGTTTTTT. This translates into CASSRPVPGELFF.

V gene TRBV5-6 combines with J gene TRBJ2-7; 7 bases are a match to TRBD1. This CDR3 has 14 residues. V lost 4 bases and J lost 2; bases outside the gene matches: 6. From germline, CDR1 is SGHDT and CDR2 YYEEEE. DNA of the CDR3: TGTGCCAGCAGCAACTCGGGACAGACCTACGAGCAGTACTTC. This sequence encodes CASSNSGQTYEQYF.

CDR3 DNA sequence: TGCGCCAGCAGCCGTTACAGGAATGAGCAGTTCTTC. Protein product: CASSRYRNEQFF. The rearrangement links TRBV5-1 to TRBJ2-1, with D maybe TRBD1 (5 bases). The CDR3 runs to 12 residues. Trimming cost V 4 bases and J 7 bases, with 9 bases left between them. Germline CDR1 SGHRS, CDR2 YFSETQ.

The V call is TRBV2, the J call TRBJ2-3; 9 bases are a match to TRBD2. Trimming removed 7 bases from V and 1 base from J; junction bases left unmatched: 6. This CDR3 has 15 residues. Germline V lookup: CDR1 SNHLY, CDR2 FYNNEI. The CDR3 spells CASKKASGGTDTQYF. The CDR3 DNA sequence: TGTGCCAGCAAAAAGGCTAGCGGGGGCACAGATACGCAGTATTTT.

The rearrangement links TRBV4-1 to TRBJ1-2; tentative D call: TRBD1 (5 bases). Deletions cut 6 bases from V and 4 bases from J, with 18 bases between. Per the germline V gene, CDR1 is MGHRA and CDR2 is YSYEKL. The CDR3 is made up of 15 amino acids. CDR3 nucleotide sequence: TGCGCCAGCAGGCCGTGGGGGAGGAGGGCCTATGGCTACACCTTC. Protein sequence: CASRPWGRRAYGYTF.